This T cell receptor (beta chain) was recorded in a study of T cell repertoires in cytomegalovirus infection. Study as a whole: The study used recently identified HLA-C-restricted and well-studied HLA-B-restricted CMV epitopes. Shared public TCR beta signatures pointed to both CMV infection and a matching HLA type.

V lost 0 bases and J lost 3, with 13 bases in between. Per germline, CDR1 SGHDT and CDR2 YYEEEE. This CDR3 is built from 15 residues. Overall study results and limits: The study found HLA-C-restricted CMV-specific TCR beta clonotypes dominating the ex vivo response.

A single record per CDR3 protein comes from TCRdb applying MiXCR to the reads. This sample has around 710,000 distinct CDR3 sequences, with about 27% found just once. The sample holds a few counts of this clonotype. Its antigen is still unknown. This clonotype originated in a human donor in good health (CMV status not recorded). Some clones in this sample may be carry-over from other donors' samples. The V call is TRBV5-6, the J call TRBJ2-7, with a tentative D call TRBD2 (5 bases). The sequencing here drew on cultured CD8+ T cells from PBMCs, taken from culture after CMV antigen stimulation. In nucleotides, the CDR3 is TGTGCCAGCAGCTTGGTTGCTAGCACCGTCTACGAGCAGTACTTC. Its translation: CASSLVASTVYEQYF.